This TCR beta chain was sequenced during a study of blood T cell repertoires in COVID-19 (dated by TCRdb to about 2020). About the investigation overall: Samples covering the acute and convalescent phases of COVID-19 were provided by collaborators in the United States, Italy and Spain. The material from the prospective study consisted of cDNA or gDNA derived from T cells, B-cell-depleted T cells, or PBMCs. The dataset comprised deeply sampled blood TCRbeta repertoires from subjects exposed to, actively infected with, or recovered from COVID-19. The repertoires were released in a freely available public database meant as a resource for research on the immune response to SARS-CoV-2. The samples were drawn from the first 160 participants of the ongoing ImmuneRACE study and from more than 1,000 subjects provided by 6 global collaborators. Sample metadata almost always included a de-identified subject ID, COVID-19 status, age in years and sex. HLA class I and class II types, where available, came from metadata supplied by the sample provider rather than from assay-based typing. What the work shows at the level of the full study, not this receptor alone: How much clinical and demographic metadata was included differed by source and by participant, and the metadata was provided uncurated.

Spanning cysteine to phenylalanine, the CDR3 consists of 13 amino acids. Just the 39-base CDR3 DNA is kept, in frame starting at base 1. Trimming removed 8 bases from V and 8 bases from J, leaving 13 bases between the germline ends. CDR1 and CDR2, looked up from the germline V gene, are MGHDK and SYGVNS. TCRbeta CDR3 regions were amplified from genomic DNA using the immunoSEQ Assay, a bias-controlled multiplex PCR. Regarding the original processing steps: The number of nucleated cells in each sample was estimated from the amplification of reference gene primers within the assay. Sequence reads were collapsed and filtered to measure the absolute abundance of every unique TCRbeta CDR3 rearrangement. Productive Simpson clonality was computed per sample as the square root of Simpson's diversity index over productive rearrangements. TCRdb took over this immuneACCESS table, retaining in-frame rearrangements with V and J assigned. Such tables are incomplete; in checked studies, under half of the missing clones stem from an unresolved V gene, and the remainder is unexplained. V and J calls and clone size come straight from that table; D and trimming were deduced from the DNA. The sample includes about 130,000 clones, with roughly 80% observed a single time. The biggest ten clones account for about 10% of the sample.

Participants in the prospective study were enrolled through a virtual design, were aged about 18 to 100 years, and lived in 24 United States geographic areas. To assign participants to cohorts, the prospective study relied on clinical history that participants themselves reported in a screening survey and a study questionnaire. Recovered participants in ImmuneRACE Cohort 3 were defined as having two consecutive negative NP/OP PCR tests, clearance from a healthcare professional, or resolution of symptoms. In the prospective study, whole blood, serum and a nasopharyngeal or oropharyngeal swab were collected from each participant by mobile phlebotomists. Over a roughly 2-month period, participants in the prospective study had the option of providing additional blood draws and questionnaires. Blood samples from the prospective study were shipped frozen or at room temperature prior to DNA extraction.

On this clone itself: Its target antigen remains unknown. No qualities accompany the bases; no much larger clone lies one base away.

The chain is made from TRBV25-1 and TRBJ1-6; no D gene call is confident. The TCR sequence derives from a man aged 50 to 59 who had recovered from COVID-19. The sample comprised PBMCs or T cells enriched from blood (not recorded which). The DNA sequence is TGTGCCAGCCGGGTGGGTTGGGATTCACCCCTCCACTTT. Its coded protein is CASRVGWDSPLHF.